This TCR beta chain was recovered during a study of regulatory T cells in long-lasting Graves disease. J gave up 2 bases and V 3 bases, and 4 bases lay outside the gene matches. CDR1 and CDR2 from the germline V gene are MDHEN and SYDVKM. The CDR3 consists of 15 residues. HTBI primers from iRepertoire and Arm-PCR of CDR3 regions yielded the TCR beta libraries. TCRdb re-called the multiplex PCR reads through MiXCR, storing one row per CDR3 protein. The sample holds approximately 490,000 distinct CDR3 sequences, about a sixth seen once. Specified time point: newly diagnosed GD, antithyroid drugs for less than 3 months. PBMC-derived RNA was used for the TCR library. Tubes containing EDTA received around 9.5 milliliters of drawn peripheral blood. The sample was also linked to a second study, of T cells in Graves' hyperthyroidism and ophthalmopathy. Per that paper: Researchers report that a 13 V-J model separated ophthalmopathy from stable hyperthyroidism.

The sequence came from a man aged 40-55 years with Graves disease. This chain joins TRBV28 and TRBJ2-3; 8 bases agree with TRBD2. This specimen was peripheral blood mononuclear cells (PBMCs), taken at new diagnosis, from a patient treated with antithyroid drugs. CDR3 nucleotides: TGTGCCAGCAGTTTCCCACTAGCGGACACAGATACGCAGTATTTT. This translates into CASSFPLADTDTQYF. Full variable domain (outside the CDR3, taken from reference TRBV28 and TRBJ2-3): DVKVTQSSRYLVKRTGEKVFLECVQDMDHENMFWYRQDPGLGLRLIYFSYDVKMKEKGDIPEGYSVSREKKERFSLILESASTNQTSMYLCASSFPLADTDTQYFGPGTRLTVL.